The source of this T cell receptor (beta chain) is a study of human T cells and chemical hapten exposure. About the study: Subjects had 2% DPC placed on 2 cm by 2 cm of upper inner arm skin for sensitization. Small volume differences among pooled libraries mainly caused per-sample TCR yield variation.

TCRdb recomputed calls from the RACE reads with MiXCR, one row per CDR3 protein. Of about 120,000 distinct CDR3 sequences listed, roughly 13% are singletons. This clonotype was seen many times. The time point is: pre-sensitization, week 0. Treatment of the sample: therapeutic diphenylcyclopropenone sensitization with weekly scalp DPC. Patients had alopecia, were aged 18 to 70, and were not pregnant. This clonotype was sampled from a woman younger than 35 with alopecia areata. Some clones in this sample may be carry-over from other donors' samples. Sequencing was performed on whole blood, taken in connection with sensitization to the hapten diphenylcyclopropenone (DPC).

The CDR3 region is CASSRTGTGYQPQHF. CDR3 sequence (DNA): TGTGCCAGCAGCCGCACCGGGACAGGATATCAGCCCCAGCATTTT. V and J are TRBV2 and TRBJ1-5, with TRBD1 matching over 8 bases. Germline V gene data show CDR1 as SNHLY and CDR2 as FYNNEI. The V gene end was trimmed by 6 bases and the J gene end by 5 bases; junction bases not matched to a gene: 9. The CDR3 is made up of 15 amino acids.